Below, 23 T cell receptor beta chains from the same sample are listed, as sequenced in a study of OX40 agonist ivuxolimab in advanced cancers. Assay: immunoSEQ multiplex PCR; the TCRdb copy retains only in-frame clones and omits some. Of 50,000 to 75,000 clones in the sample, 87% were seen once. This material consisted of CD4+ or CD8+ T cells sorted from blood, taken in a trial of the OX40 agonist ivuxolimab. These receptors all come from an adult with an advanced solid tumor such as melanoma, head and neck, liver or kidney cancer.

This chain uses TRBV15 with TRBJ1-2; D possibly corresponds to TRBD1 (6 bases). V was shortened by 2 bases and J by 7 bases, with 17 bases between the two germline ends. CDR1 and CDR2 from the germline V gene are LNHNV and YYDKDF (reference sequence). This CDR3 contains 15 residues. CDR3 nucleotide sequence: TGTGCCACCAGCAGAAGGACATACAGGGAGAGTGGCTACACCTTC. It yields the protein CATSRRTYRESGYTF. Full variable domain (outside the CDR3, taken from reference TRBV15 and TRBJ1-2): DAMVIQNPRYQVTQFGKPVTLSCSQTLNHNVMYWYQQKSSQAPKLLFHYYDKDFNNEADTPDNFQSRRPNTSFCFLDIRSPGLGDTAMYLCATSRRTYRESGYTFGSGTRLTVV.

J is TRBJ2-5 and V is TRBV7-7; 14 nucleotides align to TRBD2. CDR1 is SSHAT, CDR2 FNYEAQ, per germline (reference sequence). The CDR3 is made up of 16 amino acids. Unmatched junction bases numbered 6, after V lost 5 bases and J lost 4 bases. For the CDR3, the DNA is TGTGCCAGCAGCATGGGACTAGCGGGAGCTTCAGAGACCCAGTACTTC. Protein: CASSMGLAGASETQYF. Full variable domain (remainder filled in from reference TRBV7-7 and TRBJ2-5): GAGVSQSPRYKVTKRGQDVTLRCDPISSHATLYWYQQALGQGPEFLTYFNYEAQPDKSGLPSDRFSAERPEGSISTLTIQRTEQRDSAMYRCASSMGLAGASETQYFGPGTRLLVL.

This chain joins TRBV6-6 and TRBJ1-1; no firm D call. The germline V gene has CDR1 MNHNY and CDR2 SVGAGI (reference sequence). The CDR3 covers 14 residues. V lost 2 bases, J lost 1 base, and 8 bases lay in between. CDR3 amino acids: CASSYRTQNTEAFF. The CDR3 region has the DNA TGTGCCAGCAGTTACAGGACCCAGAACACTGAAGCTTTCTTT.

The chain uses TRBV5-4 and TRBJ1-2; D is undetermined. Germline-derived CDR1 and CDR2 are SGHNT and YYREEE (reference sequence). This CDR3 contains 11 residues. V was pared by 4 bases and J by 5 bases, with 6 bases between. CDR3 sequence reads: CASSGRYGYTF. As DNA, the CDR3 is TGTGCCAGCAGCGGCCGATATGGCTACACCTTC.

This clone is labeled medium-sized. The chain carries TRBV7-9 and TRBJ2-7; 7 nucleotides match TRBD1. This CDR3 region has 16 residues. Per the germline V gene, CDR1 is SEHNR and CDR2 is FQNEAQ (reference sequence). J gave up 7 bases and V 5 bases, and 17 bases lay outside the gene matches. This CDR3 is CASSPSPTGIRGEQYF. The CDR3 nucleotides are TGTGCCAGCAGCCCTTCCCCGACAGGGATTCGTGGGGAGCAGTACTTC.

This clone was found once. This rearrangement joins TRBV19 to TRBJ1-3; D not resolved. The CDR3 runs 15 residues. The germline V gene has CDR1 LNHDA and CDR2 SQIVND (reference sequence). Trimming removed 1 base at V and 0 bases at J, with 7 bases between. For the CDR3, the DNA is TGTGCCAGTAGTATAGGCGGCGGCTCTGGAAACACCATATATTTT. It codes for CASSIGGGSGNTIYF.

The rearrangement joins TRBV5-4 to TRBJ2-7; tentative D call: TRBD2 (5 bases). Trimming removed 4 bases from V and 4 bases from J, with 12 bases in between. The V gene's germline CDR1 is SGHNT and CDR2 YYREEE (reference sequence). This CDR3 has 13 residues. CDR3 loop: CASSRDYQYEQYF. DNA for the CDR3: TGTGCCAGCAGCCGTGACTACCAGTACGAGCAGTACTTC.

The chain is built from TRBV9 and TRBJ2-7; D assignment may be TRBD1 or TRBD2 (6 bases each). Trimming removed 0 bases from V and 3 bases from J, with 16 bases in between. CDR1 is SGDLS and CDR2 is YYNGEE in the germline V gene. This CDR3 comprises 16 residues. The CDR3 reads CASSVAPGATLYEQYF. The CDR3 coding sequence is TGTGCCAGCAGCGTAGCCCCGGGGGCCACACTCTACGAGCAGTACTTC.

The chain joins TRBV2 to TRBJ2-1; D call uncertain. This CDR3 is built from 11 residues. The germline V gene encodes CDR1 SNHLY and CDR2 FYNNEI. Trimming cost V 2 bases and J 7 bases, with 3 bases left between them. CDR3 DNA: TGTGCCAGCAGTGAAATGAATGAGCAGTTCTTC. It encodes CASSEMNEQFF. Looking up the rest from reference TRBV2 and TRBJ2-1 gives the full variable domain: EPEVTQTPSHQVTQMGQEVILRCVPISNHLYFYWYRQILGQKVEFLVSFYNNEISEKSEIFDDQFSVERPDGSNFTLKIRSTKLEDSAMYFCASSEMNEQFFGPGTRLTVL.

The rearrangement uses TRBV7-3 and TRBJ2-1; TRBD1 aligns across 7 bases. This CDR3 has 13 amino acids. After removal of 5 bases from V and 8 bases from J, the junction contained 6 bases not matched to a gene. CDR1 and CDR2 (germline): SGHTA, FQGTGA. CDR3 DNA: TGTGCCAGCAGCCAGTTTACAGGGGATGAGCAGTTCTTC. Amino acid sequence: CASSQFTGDEQFF.

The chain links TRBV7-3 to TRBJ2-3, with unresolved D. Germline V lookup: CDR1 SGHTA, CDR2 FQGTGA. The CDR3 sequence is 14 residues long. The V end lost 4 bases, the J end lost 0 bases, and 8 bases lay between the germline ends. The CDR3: CASSSATSTDTQYF. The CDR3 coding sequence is TGTGCCAGCAGCTCCGCGACCAGCACAGATACGCAGTATTTT.

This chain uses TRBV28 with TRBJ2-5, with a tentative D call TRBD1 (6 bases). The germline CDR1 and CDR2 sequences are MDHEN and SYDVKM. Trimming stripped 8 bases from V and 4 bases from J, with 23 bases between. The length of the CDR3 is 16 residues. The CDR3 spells CASEPQSFRGGETQYF. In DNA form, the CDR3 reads TGTGCCAGCGAGCCCCAATCCTTCAGGGGCGGAGAGACCCAGTACTTC.

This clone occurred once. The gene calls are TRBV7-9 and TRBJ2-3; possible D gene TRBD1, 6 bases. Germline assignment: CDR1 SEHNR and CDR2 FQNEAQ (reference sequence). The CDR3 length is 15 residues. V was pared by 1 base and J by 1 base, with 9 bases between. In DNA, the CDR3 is TGTGCCAGCAGCTTAGTAGAGGGGGGCACAGATACGCAGTATTTT. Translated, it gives CASSLVEGGTDTQYF. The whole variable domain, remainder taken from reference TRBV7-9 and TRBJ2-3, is DTGVSQNPRHKITKRGQNVTFRCDPISEHNRLYWYRQTLGQGPEFLTYFQNEAQLEKSRLLSDRFSAERPKGSFSTLEIQRTEQGDSAMYLCASSLVEGGTDTQYFGPGTRLTVL.

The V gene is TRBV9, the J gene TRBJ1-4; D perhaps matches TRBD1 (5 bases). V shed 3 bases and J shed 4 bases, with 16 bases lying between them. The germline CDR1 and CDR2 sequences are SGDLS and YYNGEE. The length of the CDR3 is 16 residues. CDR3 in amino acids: CASSADATAYNEKLFF. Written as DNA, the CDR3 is TGTGCCAGCAGCGCGGACGCGACAGCTTATAATGAAAAACTGTTTTTT.

The CDR3 loop is CASSRGVPGLFF. The CDR3 bases are TGCGCCAGCAGCCGAGGGGTTCCAGGACTGTTTTTT. The rearrangement uses TRBV23-1 and TRBJ1-4; a weak D match, TRBD1 (5 bases). Being an ORF, TRBV23-1 has a function that is uncertain. V shed 6 bases and J shed 13 bases, with 15 bases lying between them. There are 12 residues in the CDR3.

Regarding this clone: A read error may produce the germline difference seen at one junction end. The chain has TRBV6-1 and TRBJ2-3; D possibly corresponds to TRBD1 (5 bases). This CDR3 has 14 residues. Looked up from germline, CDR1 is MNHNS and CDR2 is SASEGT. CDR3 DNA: TGTGCCAGCAGGGAAGGGGTGAGCACAGATACGCAGTATTTT. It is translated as CASREGVSTDTQYF.

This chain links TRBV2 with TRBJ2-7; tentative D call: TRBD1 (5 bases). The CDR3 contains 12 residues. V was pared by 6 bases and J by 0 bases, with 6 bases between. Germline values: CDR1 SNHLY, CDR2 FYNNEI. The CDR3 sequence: CASSRASYEQYF. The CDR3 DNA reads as TGTGCCAGCAGCAGGGCCTCCTACGAGCAGTACTTC.

CDR3 region: CASSVRGLAGSTDTQYF. In nucleotides, the CDR3 is TGTGCCAGCAGCGTACGGGGACTAGCGGGGAGCACAGATACGCAGTATTTT. The chain recombines TRBV9 with TRBJ2-3; 13 nucleotides align to TRBD2. CDR3 length: 17 residues. Germline-derived CDR1 and CDR2 are SGDLS and YYNGEE. The V gene end was trimmed by 1 base and the J gene end by 0 bases; junction bases not matched to a gene: 2.

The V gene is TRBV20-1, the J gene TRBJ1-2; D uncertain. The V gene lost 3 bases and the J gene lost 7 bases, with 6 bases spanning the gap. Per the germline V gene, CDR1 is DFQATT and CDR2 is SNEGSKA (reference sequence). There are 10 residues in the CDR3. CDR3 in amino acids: CSARSSGYTF. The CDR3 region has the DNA TGCAGTGCTAGGTCTAGTGGCTACACCTTC.

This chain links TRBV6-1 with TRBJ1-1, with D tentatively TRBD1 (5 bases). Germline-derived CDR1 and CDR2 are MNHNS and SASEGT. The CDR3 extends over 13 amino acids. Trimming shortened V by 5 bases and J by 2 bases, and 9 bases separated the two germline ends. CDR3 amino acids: CASSPRTNTEAFF. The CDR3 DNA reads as TGTGCCAGCAGTCCACGGACAAACACTGAAGCTTTCTTT.

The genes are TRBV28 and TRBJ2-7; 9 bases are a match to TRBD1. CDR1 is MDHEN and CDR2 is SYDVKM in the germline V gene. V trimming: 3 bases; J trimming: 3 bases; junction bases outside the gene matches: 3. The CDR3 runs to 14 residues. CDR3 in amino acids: CASSLTGGNYEQYF. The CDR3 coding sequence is TGTGCCAGCAGTTTGACAGGGGGAAACTACGAGCAGTACTTC.

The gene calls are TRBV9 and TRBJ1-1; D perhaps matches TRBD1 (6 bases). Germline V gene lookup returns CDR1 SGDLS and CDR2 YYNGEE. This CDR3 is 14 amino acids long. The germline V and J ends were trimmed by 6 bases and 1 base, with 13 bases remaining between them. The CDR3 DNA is TGTGCCAGCAATAGTTTGACAGGGAACACTGAAGCTTTCTTT. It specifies CASNSLTGNTEAFF. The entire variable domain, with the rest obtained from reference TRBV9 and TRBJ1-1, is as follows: DSGVTQTPKHLITATGQRVTLRCSPRSGDLSVYWYQQSLDQGLQFLIQYYNGEERAKGNILERFSAQQFPDLHSELNLSSLELGDSALYFCASNSLTGNTEAFFGQGTRLTVV.

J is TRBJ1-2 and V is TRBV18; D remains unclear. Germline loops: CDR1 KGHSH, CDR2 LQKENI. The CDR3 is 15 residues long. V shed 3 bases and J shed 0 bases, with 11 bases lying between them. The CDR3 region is CASSPSLQSNYGYTF. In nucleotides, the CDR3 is TGTGCCAGCTCACCGAGTCTCCAGTCTAACTATGGCTACACCTTC.